The 19 T cell receptor beta chains reported below all come from one sample, sequenced in a study of OX40 agonist ivuxolimab in advanced cancers. Preparation of the library involved the immunoSEQ multiplex PCR assay. TCRdb holds this immuneACCESS table with in-frame rearrangements only. Some clones are missing; in checked studies, unresolved V genes explain under half, and the rest has no known cause. In this sample the table shows 100,000 to 120,000 clones, roughly nine tenths of which occur a single time. The ten biggest clones cover approximately 0.29% of the sample. The source was CD4+ or CD8+ T cells sorted from blood, collected in a trial of the OX40 agonist ivuxolimab. The receptors here all came from an adult with an advanced solid tumor such as melanoma, head and neck, liver or kidney cancer.

The V call is TRBV4-2, the J call TRBJ2-7; tentative D call: TRBD2 (6 bases). The CDR3 is 15 residues long. Germline loops: CDR1 LGHNA, CDR2 YNFKEQ. V dropped 0 bases and J dropped 7 bases, with 16 bases sitting between them. The CDR3 DNA reads as TGTGCCAGCAGCCAAGATCTCGGAAGGGGAGGAGAGCAGTACTTC. This sequence encodes CASSQDLGRGGEQYF.

This clone has only a few counts. The chain joins TRBV5-5 to TRBJ1-4, with TRBD1 matching over 8 bases. V lost 3 bases to trimming and J lost 3 bases; unmatched junction nucleotides: 4. The CDR3 loop spans 15 amino acids. The germline gives CDR1 SGHKS, CDR2 YYEKEE (reference sequence). The CDR3 sequence: CASSSGQVSNEKLFF. In nucleotides, the CDR3 is TGTGCCAGCAGCTCGGGACAGGTGTCTAATGAAAAACTGTTTTTT.

V and J are TRBV5-6 and TRBJ2-1, with D possibly called TRBD1 or TRBD2 (6 bases each). V was clipped by 5 bases and J by 7 bases, with 19 bases between them. Germline CDR1 SGHDT, CDR2 YYEEEE. The CDR3 has 15 amino acids. The CDR3, as DNA: TGTGCCAGCAGTCTAACCTTCGGGGGCTTTAATGAGCAGTTCTTC. Amino acids: CASSLTFGGFNEQFF.

This chain links TRBV6-1 with TRBJ1-5; no definite D call. The germline V gene encodes CDR1 MNHNS and CDR2 SASEGT. The CDR3 has 13 amino acids. The V gene lost 8 bases and the J gene lost 5 bases, with 13 bases spanning the gap. The CDR3 sequence: CASSMVSDQPQHF. The CDR3, as DNA: TGTGCCAGCTCGATGGTTTCGGATCAGCCCCAGCATTTT.

The chain carries TRBV7-3 and TRBJ2-2; no clear D gene. The CDR3 is 16 amino acids. Germline V gives CDR1 SGHTA, CDR2 FQGTGA. Between the trimmed V and J ends, which lost 3 bases and 1 base, there was a span of 12 bases. CDR3 DNA sequence: TGTGCCAGCAGCTTCATCTTCTCCTTGAACACCGGGGAGCTGTTTTTT. This codes for CASSFIFSLNTGELFF.

The J gene is TRBJ2-7, the V gene TRBV5-1; D is perhaps TRBD1 (6 bases). The germline V and J ends were trimmed by 3 bases and 6 bases, with 16 bases remaining between them. This CDR3 region has 14 residues. Germline V gene lookup returns CDR1 SGHRS and CDR2 YFSETQ. This CDR3 is CASSSEKQGSEQYF. CDR3 sequence (DNA): TGCGCCAGCAGCTCGGAAAAACAGGGTTCCGAGCAGTACTTC.

V is TRBV28 and J is TRBJ2-7; unclear D gene. The CDR3 totals 13 residues. V was trimmed by 4 bases and J by 1 base, leaving 8 bases between them. The germline gives CDR1 MDHEN, CDR2 SYDVKM. Here the CDR3 reads CASSSPLSYEQYF. CDR3 bases: TGTGCCAGCAGTTCTCCCCTATCCTACGAGCAGTACTTC.

The chain recombines TRBV28 with TRBJ2-7; D is perhaps TRBD2 (5 bases). CDR3 size: 13 residues. Germline V gene data show CDR1 as MDHEN and CDR2 as SYDVKM. V lost 6 bases and J 0 bases, leaving 9 bases between the germline ends. CDR3 protein: CASRHGVSYEQYF. In DNA form, the CDR3 reads TGTGCCAGCAGGCACGGGGTCTCCTACGAGCAGTACTTC.

The chain uses TRBV30 and TRBJ2-1; TRBD1 might be the D (6 bases). This CDR3 region has 15 residues. Germline assignment: CDR1 GTSNPN and CDR2 SVGIG (reference sequence). Trimming cost V 4 bases and J 2 bases, with 15 bases left between them. CDR3 bases: TGTGCCTGGAACAGGGAATCTTTGGCCTACAATGAGCAGTTCTTC. Amino acid sequence: CAWNRESLAYNEQFF.

This clone was recorded once. This rearrangement joins TRBV18 to TRBJ1-4; D is possibly TRBD1 (5 bases). Germline loops: CDR1 KGHSH, CDR2 LQKENI. The CDR3 has 17 amino acids. Trimming left V 3 bases short and J 0 bases short, with 14 bases between. CDR3 bases: TGTGCCAGCTCACCTGGAGGGACCCTAGCAACTAATGAAAAACTGTTTTTT. It yields the protein CASSPGGTLATNEKLFF.

The genes are TRBV7-2 and TRBJ2-2; D remains ambiguous. Germline V gives CDR1 SGHTA, CDR2 FQGNSA. This CDR3 is built from 13 residues. The V and J ends lost 5 bases and 9 bases respectively, with 13 bases between them. The CDR3 reads CASSRFLSRELFF. CDR3 bases: TGTGCCAGCAGCCGTTTTTTGAGTAGGGAGCTGTTTTTT.

The genes are TRBV9 and TRBJ1-2, with TRBD1 identical over 9 bases. Losses at the gene ends were 2 bases for V and 6 bases for J; bases not matched to a gene: 8. The CDR3 is made up of 15 amino acids. CDR1 and CDR2 (germline): SGDLS, YYNGEE. CDR3: CASSVGTGLQDGYTF. CDR3 bases: TGTGCCAGCAGCGTGGGGACAGGGTTACAGGATGGCTACACCTTC.

As concerns this clone: Other DNA sequences from this sample encode an identical CDR3 as well. The V gene is TRBV27, the J gene TRBJ1-1, with D unclear. Germline V gene data show CDR1 as MNHEY and CDR2 as SMNVEV (reference sequence). CDR3 length: 13 amino acids. V was clipped by 2 bases and J by 0 bases, with 4 bases between them. CDR3 bases: TGTGCCAGCAGTTTAGTGTTGAACACTGAAGCTTTCTTT. This encodes CASSLVLNTEAFF.

The chain links TRBV15 to TRBJ2-1, with D unresolved. Germline CDR1 reads LNHNV; CDR2 reads YYDKDF (reference sequence). The CDR3 is made up of 13 amino acids. V was trimmed by 3 bases and J by 8 bases, leaving 11 bases between them. The CDR3 region is CATSSLRVYEQFF. DNA for the CDR3: TGTGCCACCAGCAGTCTAAGAGTCTATGAGCAGTTCTTC.

The chain uses TRBV19 and TRBJ2-7, with D maybe TRBD2 (6 bases). The V and J ends lost 5 bases and 4 bases respectively, with 27 bases between them. Germline values: CDR1 LNHDA, CDR2 SQIVND (reference sequence). The CDR3 contains 18 residues. The DNA for the CDR3 is TGTGCCAGTAGTCCTTCACACGGGACTTCTCCCACCCAATACGAGCAGTACTTC. It encodes CASSPSHGTSPTQYEQYF.

The chain has TRBV5-6 and TRBJ2-5, with TRBD1 as a possible D gene (6 bases). The V end was cut by 4 bases, the J end by 6 bases, with 13 bases between. CDR1 is SGHDT, CDR2 YYEEEE, per germline. This CDR3 has 13 residues. The chain's CDR3 is CASSTTGRQTQYF. The CDR3 coding sequence is TGTGCCAGCAGCACTACAGGGAGACAGACCCAGTACTTC.

The chain is built from TRBV7-9 and TRBJ2-3; 8 bases match TRBD1. Germline lookup yields CDR1 SEHNR and CDR2 FQNEAQ (reference sequence). Trimming cost V 3 bases and J 0 bases; bases outside gene matches: 5. This CDR3 is 16 amino acids long. The CDR3 region is CASSFPRDRSTDTQYF. CDR3 nucleotides: TGTGCCAGCAGCTTCCCCCGGGACAGGAGCACAGATACGCAGTATTTT.

The chain links TRBV5-1 to TRBJ1-2; 9 nucleotides line up with TRBD1. Germline-derived CDR1 and CDR2 are SGHRS and YFSETQ. CDR3 length: 15 amino acids. V lost 4 bases to trimming and J lost 2 bases; unmatched junction nucleotides: 6. The CDR3: CASSVPGQGNYGYTF. The CDR3 region has the DNA TGCGCCAGCAGCGTCCCGGGACAGGGAAACTATGGCTACACCTTC.

As DNA, the CDR3 is TGTGCCAGCAGTTACGACCCCCGGGGGCGGGAAATGAGCTACACCTTC. Translation: CASSYDPRGREMSYTF. This chain links TRBV6-5 with TRBJ1-2, with D maybe TRBD1 (6 bases). The germline CDR1 and CDR2 sequences are MNHEY and SVGAGI. The CDR3 loop spans 16 amino acids. V lost 2 bases, J lost 9 bases, and 22 bases lay in between.